These 21 T cell receptor beta chains were sequenced from one sample in a study of OX40 agonist ivuxolimab in advanced cancers. Library preparation used the immunoSEQ multiplex PCR assay. The clones in this table, taken by TCRdb from immuneACCESS, are in-frame only. Not every clone is retained; where verified, under half of the shortfall comes from an unresolved V gene, and the cause of the rest is unknown. The sample includes fewer than 50,000 clones, with 92% observed a single time. Of the sample, 7.5% to 10% is held by the ten largest clones. The specimen comprised CD4+ or CD8+ T cells sorted from blood, sampled in a trial of the OX40 agonist ivuxolimab. Receptor source: an adult with an advanced solid tumor such as melanoma, head and neck, liver or kidney cancer.

The chain uses TRBV6-5 and TRBJ1-2, with D hard to call. The CDR3 spans 15 residues. Germline V gives CDR1 MNHEY, CDR2 SVGAGI. V was clipped by 2 bases and J by 6 bases, with 16 bases between them. CDR3 sequence (DNA): TGTGCCAGCAGTTACGCCCCCCGGGTTCAACATGGCTACACCTTC. It translates to CASSYAPRVQHGYTF.

The rearrangement uses TRBV6-5 and TRBJ1-1; D gene ambiguous. Trimming took off 7 bases at V and 2 bases at J, with 11 bases between the two ends. The CDR3 has 13 amino acids. In germline, CDR1 is MNHEY, CDR2 SVGAGI. CDR3 loop: CASKLGSNTEAFF. The DNA of the CDR3 is TGTGCCAGCAAGTTAGGGAGTAACACTGAAGCTTTCTTT.

The chain uses TRBV28 and TRBJ2-7; 9 nucleotides line up with TRBD1. This CDR3 is built from 19 residues. The J segment lost 0 bases and the V segment lost 3 bases, leaving 15 bases of the junction unmatched. Per the germline V gene, CDR1 is MDHEN and CDR2 is SYDVKM. The CDR3 DNA follows: TGTGCCAGCAGTTTTTCAAGGACAGGGGCCACTCTGAGCTCCTACGAGCAGTACTTC. This encodes CASSFSRTGATLSSYEQYF.

V and J are TRBV9 and TRBJ2-2; no reliable D call. Germline V gene lookup returns CDR1 SGDLS and CDR2 YYNGEE. V was pared by 6 bases and J by 6 bases, with 21 bases between. This CDR3 is 16 amino acids long. The DNA for the CDR3 is TGTGCCAGCACAAACGCCCGCCCCGGACGAGCCGGGGAGCTGTTTTTT. Translating gives CASTNARPGRAGELFF.

The DNA of the CDR3 is TGTGCCAGCAGGGAGGGGGTCGAGCAGTACTTC. Protein sequence: CASREGVEQYF. This chain links TRBV6-6 with TRBJ2-7, with D perhaps assigned TRBD1 or TRBD2 (6 bases each). Germline values: CDR1 MNHNY, CDR2 SVGAGI (reference sequence). Trimming took 6 bases from V and 6 from J, leaving 9 bases between them. The length of the CDR3 is 11 residues.

The V and J genes are TRBV14 and TRBJ1-2; 9 nucleotides align to TRBD1. Trimming removed 3 bases from V and 6 bases from J; junction bases left unmatched: 11. Germline values: CDR1 SGHDN, CDR2 FVKESK. The CDR3 has 16 amino acids. The CDR3 spells CASSHISGQGLNGYTF. As DNA, the CDR3 is TGTGCCAGCAGCCATATATCGGGACAGGGTTTAAATGGCTACACCTTC.

V usage is TRBV6-6 and J usage is TRBJ2-3, with TRBD2 as a possible D gene (6 bases). CDR1 is MNHNY, CDR2 SVGAGI, per germline (reference sequence). V was pared by 3 bases and J by 0 bases, with 10 bases between. The CDR3 has 15 amino acids. This chain's CDR3 is CASSYRLVSTDTQYF. Here the CDR3 DNA reads TGTGCCAGCAGTTATCGACTAGTCAGCACAGATACGCAGTATTTT.

The rearrangement links TRBV6-4 to TRBJ2-3; TRBD2 aligns across 9 bases. This CDR3 region has 15 residues. Germline trimming cut 3 bases from V and 6 bases from J; bases unmatched to any gene: 7. Germline loops: CDR1 MRHNA, CDR2 SNTAGT. The CDR3 DNA is TGTGCCAGCAGTGATATAGCGGGAGTGTCGGATACGCAGTATTTT. It is translated as CASSDIAGVSDTQYF.

The chain is built from TRBV7-8 and TRBJ2-7, with 8 bases matching TRBD2. CDR1 SGHVS and CDR2 FQNEAQ come from the germline V gene. V trimming: 6 bases; J trimming: 4 bases; junction bases outside the gene matches: 8. CDR3 length: 14 residues. The chain's CDR3 is CASRPTSGFYEQYF. The CDR3 nucleotides are TGTGCCAGCAGGCCAACTAGCGGTTTTTACGAGCAGTACTTC.

The V and J genes are TRBV6-5 and TRBJ2-7, with D hard to call. The CDR3 consists of 13 residues. V was cut by 0 bases and J by 6 bases, with 9 bases left in between. Germline V gene lookup returns CDR1 MNHEY and CDR2 SVGAGI. CDR3 in DNA: TGTGCCAGCAGTTACTCGTCGAAGGGCGAGCAGTACGTC. Protein product: CASSYSSKGEQYV.

The V gene is TRBV7-6, the J gene TRBJ2-2; 9 nucleotides line up with TRBD1. The CDR3 spans 15 residues. V was pared by 3 bases and J by 4 bases, with 3 bases of the junction left unmatched. Germline V lookup: CDR1 SGHVS, CDR2 FNYEAQ. The CDR3 reads CASSFNRGPTGELFF. CDR3 DNA: TGTGCCAGCAGCTTTAACAGGGGGCCCACCGGGGAGCTGTTTTTT.

The sample holds a few counts of this clone. The chain recombines TRBV5-6 with TRBJ2-2, with D hard to call. This CDR3 is 13 amino acids long. Trimming took 0 bases from V and 5 from J, leaving 5 bases between them. CDR1 and CDR2 from the germline V gene are SGHDT and YYEEEE. The CDR3 DNA reads TGTGCCAGCAGCTTGGGGGGAACCGGGGAGCTGTTTTTT. This gives the protein CASSLGGTGELFF.

J is TRBJ2-5 and V is TRBV19; the D is unclear. V was cut by 5 bases and J by 4 bases, with 11 bases left in between. The CDR3 loop spans 13 amino acids. Germline loops: CDR1 LNHDA, CDR2 SQIVND (reference sequence). This CDR3 reads CASSPRTRETQYF. The CDR3 DNA sequence: TGTGCCAGTAGTCCGAGGACCAGAGAGACCCAGTACTTC.

The CDR3 here is CASITGGTEAFF. The CDR3 DNA reads TGTGCCAGTATAACCGGGGGCACTGAAGCTTTCTTT. The rearrangement links TRBV19 to TRBJ1-1, with a possible D match to TRBD1 (5 bases). Trimming cost V 7 bases and J 4 bases, with 10 bases left between them. The CDR3 runs to 12 residues. Germline V gene data show CDR1 as LNHDA and CDR2 as SQIVND (reference sequence). Filled out from reference TRBV19 and TRBJ1-1, the complete variable domain reads DGGITQSPKYLFRKEGQNVTLSCEQNLNHDAMYWYRQDPGQGLRLIYYSQIVNDFQKGDIAEGYSVSREKKESFPLTVTSAQKNPTAFYLCASITGGTEAFFGQGTRLTVV.

This chain links TRBV11-2 with TRBJ2-1; 7 bases map to TRBD1. Trimming removed 5 bases from V and 6 bases from J; junction bases left unmatched: 13. The CDR3 contains 16 residues. Germline V gene data show CDR1 as SGHAT and CDR2 as FQNNGV. The CDR3 bases are TGTGCCAGCAGCCCATCACCGGGGACAGCGATCAATGAGCAGTTCTTC. Translation gives CASSPSPGTAINEQFF.

J is TRBJ2-7 and V is TRBV5-1, with 13 bases matching TRBD2. This CDR3 contains 17 residues. Germline values: CDR1 SGHRS, CDR2 YFSETQ. J was trimmed by 0 bases and V by 4 bases; bases with no gene match: 7. CDR3 protein: CASSGGLAGAHSYEQYF. DNA of the CDR3: TGCGCCAGCAGCGGCGGACTAGCGGGAGCGCACTCCTACGAGCAGTACTTC.

The chain links TRBV5-6 to TRBJ2-5; D is unresolved. V was clipped by 3 bases and J by 6 bases, with 9 bases between them. CDR3 length equals 12 residues. Germline assignment: CDR1 SGHDT and CDR2 YYEEEE. The CDR3 region is CASSSALKTQYF. CDR3 DNA: TGTGCCAGCAGCTCGGCGCTAAAGACCCAGTACTTC.

This clone was observed once. The J gene is TRBJ2-7, the V gene TRBV11-2; 9 bases fit TRBD2. The V gene's germline CDR1 is SGHAT and CDR2 FQNNGV. This CDR3 region has 15 residues. V was pared by 3 bases and J by 3 bases, with 6 bases of the junction left unmatched. CDR3 coding DNA: TGTGCCAGCAGCTTCGAGACTAGCGGCTTCTACGAGCAGTACTTC. This encodes CASSFETSGFYEQYF.

This rearrangement joins TRBV4-1 to TRBJ2-1; D ambiguous. Deletions cut 1 base from V and 8 bases from J, with 9 bases between. This CDR3 is 13 amino acids long. Germline V CDR1 and CDR2: MGHRA, YSYEKL. CDR3 sequence (DNA): TGCGCCAGCAGCCAAGGCCTCCTAGATGAGCAGTTCTTC. Its protein product is CASSQGLLDEQFF.

The rearrangement links TRBV13 to TRBJ1-3, with 7 bases lining up with TRBD1. Germline V gene lookup returns CDR1 PRHDT and CDR2 FYEKMQ (reference sequence). Trimming removed 5 bases from V and 0 bases from J; junction bases left unmatched: 10. The CDR3 is 17 amino acids. The CDR3: CASSPGTAFLSGNTIYF. The CDR3 region has the DNA TGTGCCAGCAGCCCAGGGACAGCTTTTCTCTCTGGAAACACCATATATTTT.

V and J are TRBV16 and TRBJ1-2; D remains unclear. The CDR3 contains 12 residues. Trimming took 2 bases from V and 2 from J, leaving 3 bases between them. Germline loops: CDR1 KGHSY, CDR2 FQNENV. CDR3 nucleotide sequence: TGTGCCAGCAGCCAAGAGAACTATGGCTACACCTTC. Translated: CASSQENYGYTF. Drawing the rest from reference TRBV16 and TRBJ1-2, the complete variable domain is GEEVAQTPKHLVRGEGQKAKLYCAPIKGHSYVFWYQQVLKNEFKFLISFQNENVFDETGMPKERFSAKCLPNSPCSLEIQATKLEDSAVYFCASSQENYGYTFGSGTRLTVV.